The sequence of this T cell receptor (beta chain) was determined in a study of monozygotic twins with inflammatory bowel disease. Notes on this clonotype: The antigen remains undetermined.

TCRdb reanalyzed the 5' RACE reads and collapses them to one entry per CDR3 protein, without DNA. This sample's clone table lists about 300,000 distinct CDR3 sequences. CDR1 and CDR2 (germline): SNHLY, FYNNEI. This CDR3 comprises 14 residues. The blood volume drawn from each donor was around 2.6 ml. General study points: Telling different T cell subtypes apart from each other was not possible. Lower sharing of clonotypes with other individuals was seen in IBD patients than in healthy twins. This was most marked in patients showing signs of disease activity.

This clonotype originated in a human donor with ulcerative colitis or Crohn's disease, or a healthy co-twin of an affected twin (not recorded which). Sequenced: blood. The chain joins TRBV2 to TRBJ1-5. CDR3: CASKGRAKNQPQHF.